The 10 T cell receptor beta chains below all came from one sample that was sequenced in a study of identical twins. TCRdb reanalysed the 5' RACE reads using MiXCR and keeps one entry per CDR3 protein. Of about 810,000 distinct CDR3 sequences in the sample, around 12% were seen once. The same data also went into a second study, on yellow fever vaccine responses in identical twins.

Sequenced sample: PBMCs. These receptors originate from a woman aged 18-30 years in good health.

The genes are TRBV2 and TRBJ2-5, with a tentative D call TRBD2 (7 bases). Trimming shortened V by 1 base and J by 5 bases, and 14 bases separated the two germline ends. The V gene's germline CDR1 is SNHLY and CDR2 FYNNEI. This CDR3 is built from 15 residues. The CDR3 DNA follows: TGTGCCAGCAGTGAAGTGGGGAGGGGGAGCGAGACCCAGTACTTC. Amino acids: CASSEVGRGSETQYF.

This clonotype was counted at least ten times. The rearrangement links TRBV12-3 or TRBV12-4 to TRBJ2-3, with TRBD1 as a possible D gene (6 bases). V lost 11 bases and J 5 bases, leaving 17 bases between the germline ends. CDR3 length: 13 amino acids. The CDR3 sequence: CASRGRGVDTQYF. The CDR3 nucleotides are TGTGCCTCCAGGGGCAGGGGAGTAGATACGCAGTATTTT.

In this sample, this clonotype turned up a few times. The chain uses TRBV5-1 and TRBJ2-1; the D is unclear. The CDR3 consists of 15 residues. Between the trimmed V and J ends, which lost 4 bases and 2 bases, there was a span of 13 bases. The germline gives CDR1 SGHRS, CDR2 YFSETQ. The CDR3 region is CASSTSTGTYNEQFF. The CDR3 bases are TGCGCCAGCAGCACCTCGACTGGGACCTACAATGAGCAGTTCTTC. The full variable domain, completed using reference TRBV5-1 and TRBJ2-1, is KAGVTQTPRYLIKTRGQQVTLSCSPISGHRSVSWYQQTPGQGLQFLFEYFSETQRNKGNFPGRFSGRQFSNSRSEMNVSTLELGDSALYLCASSTSTGTYNEQFFGPGTRLTVL.

The CDR3 here is CASTGTSGGNEQFF. The CDR3 region has the DNA TGCGCCAGCACCGGGACTAGCGGGGGCAATGAGCAGTTCTTC. The chain is built from TRBV5-1 and TRBJ2-1; 14 bases match TRBD2. J lost 6 bases, V lost 6 bases, and 2 bases had no gene match. The CDR3 spans 14 residues. Germline CDR1 is SGHRS and CDR2 is YFSETQ.

This chain links TRBV12-3 or TRBV12-4 with TRBJ1-1, with a possible D match to TRBD1 (5 bases). V was shortened by 2 bases and J by 0 bases, with 16 bases between the two germline ends. The CDR3 loop spans 17 amino acids. The CDR3 DNA follows: TGTGCCAGCAGTTTACTAGGGGCCCTAGCCGTGAACACTGAAGCTTTCTTT. It specifies CASSLLGALAVNTEAFF.

V usage is TRBV11-3 and J usage is TRBJ2-7; D is uncertain. The germline V gene encodes CDR1 SGHNT and CDR2 YENEEA. V gave up 4 bases and J gave up 2 bases, with 12 bases separating them. The CDR3 is 14 amino acids. Here the CDR3 reads CASSSPRGPYEQYF. The CDR3 region has the DNA TGTGCCAGCAGCTCGCCTAGAGGCCCCTACGAGCAGTACTTC.

The chain carries TRBV18 and TRBJ2-3, with 12 bases that match TRBD2. Germline CDR1 reads KGHSH; CDR2 reads LQKENI. This CDR3 contains 18 residues. V shed 2 bases and J 3 bases; nucleotides not matched to a gene: 9. As DNA, the CDR3 is TGTGCCAGCTCACCAGTGCTAGCGGGGGGGCCGTGGACAGATACGCAGTATTTT. This encodes CASSPVLAGGPWTDTQYF.

This clonotype occurred many times. The chain employs TRBV29-1 and TRBJ2-2, with a tentative D call TRBD1 (5 bases). V was clipped by 5 bases and J by 6 bases, with 13 bases between them. The length of the CDR3 is 13 residues. CDR1 and CDR2 from the germline V gene are SQVTM and ANQGSEA. DNA for the CDR3: TGCAGCGTTTGGCCAGGGTCCCCCGGGGAGCTGTTTTTT. It yields the protein CSVWPGSPGELFF.

This clonotype appeared a few times. The chain carries TRBV28 and TRBJ2-7; TRBD2 might be the D (5 bases). Trimming removed 5 bases from V and 3 bases from J, with 23 bases in between. In germline, CDR1 is MDHEN, CDR2 SYDVKM. This CDR3 spans 17 amino acids. The CDR3 region is CASSLYRVWERFYEQYV. The CDR3 region has the DNA TGTGCCAGCAGTCTCTACCGGGTATGGGAGAGGTTCTACGAGCAGTACGTC.

This clonotype has ten or more counts. This chain links TRBV20-1 with TRBJ1-1; 7 bases are shared with TRBD1. V lost 0 bases to trimming and J lost 6 bases; unmatched junction nucleotides: 10. CDR1 is DFQATT and CDR2 is SNEGSKA in the germline V gene (reference sequence). The CDR3 consists of 15 residues. CDR3 in DNA: TGCAGTGCTAGAGACGAAAGGACAGGAAAAGCTGAAGCTTTCTTT. Translated: CSARDERTGKAEAFF.